This T cell receptor beta chain was identified during a study of CD8 T cells in Susac syndrome. Notes on the study in general: The study recognized that its TCR sequencing and HLA analysis covered a relatively small number of individuals.

An input of roughly 0.45 to 1 ug of RNA was subjected to reverse transcription using random hexamers. TCR beta CDR3 was amplified by immunoSEQ covering 54 Vbeta and 13 Jbeta. TCRdb independently ran MiXCR on the immunoSEQ multiplex PCR reads; one entry per CDR3 protein. Here the sample spans just under 150,000 distinct CDR3 sequences, roughly 94% being singletons. Blood CD8+ and CD4+ T cells underwent high-throughput TCR beta sequencing. Matched for age and sex, the controls were healthy donors. As concerns this clonotype: Its antigen remains unidentified.

With 5 bases clipped from V and 4 bases from J, the junction kept 17 bases outside the gene matches. The CDR3 runs to 18 residues. Germline V CDR1 and CDR2: SGHTA, FQGNSA. The genes are TRBV7-2 and TRBJ2-7; 10 bases fit TRBD2. This sequence originates from a human donor in good health. Material: CD4+ T cells from PBMCs. CDR3 loop: CASSAKGQSGRAVYEQYF. The CDR3, as DNA: TGTGCCAGCAGCGCCAAGGGGCAGAGCGGGAGGGCCGTATACGAGCAGTACTTC.